This T cell receptor (beta chain) was retrieved from a study of OX40 agonist ivuxolimab in advanced cancers. Overall study: Patients received ivuxolimab, an intravenous treatment, every 2 weeks at 0.01 to 10 mg/kg. Aged roughly 23 to 79 with a mean of 60 years, they were under 85% male.

The CDR3 is made up of 15 amino acids. Germline values: CDR1 SEHNR, CDR2 FQNEAQ (reference sequence). The J segment lost 2 bases and the V segment lost 1 base, leaving 4 bases of the junction unmatched. The protocol was immunoSEQ multiplex PCR, while the TCRdb copy is restricted to in-frame clones and leaves out a portion. The sample yields about 68,000 clones, approximately 86% seen once. The cohort excluded patients with autoimmune disease history or systemic immunosuppression. Blood sampling took place at baseline, cycle 4 day 1, and cycle 7 day 1. The chain has TRBV7-9 and TRBJ2-7, with 8 bases matching TRBD1. The input for sequencing was CD4+ or CD8+ T cells sorted from blood, taken in a trial of the OX40 agonist ivuxolimab. The clonotype originates from an adult with an advanced solid tumor such as melanoma, head and neck, liver or kidney cancer. The CDR3 nucleotides are TGTGCCAGCAGCTTAGTTGGGACAGGAGCCTACGAGCAGTACTTC. This codes for CASSLVGTGAYEQYF.